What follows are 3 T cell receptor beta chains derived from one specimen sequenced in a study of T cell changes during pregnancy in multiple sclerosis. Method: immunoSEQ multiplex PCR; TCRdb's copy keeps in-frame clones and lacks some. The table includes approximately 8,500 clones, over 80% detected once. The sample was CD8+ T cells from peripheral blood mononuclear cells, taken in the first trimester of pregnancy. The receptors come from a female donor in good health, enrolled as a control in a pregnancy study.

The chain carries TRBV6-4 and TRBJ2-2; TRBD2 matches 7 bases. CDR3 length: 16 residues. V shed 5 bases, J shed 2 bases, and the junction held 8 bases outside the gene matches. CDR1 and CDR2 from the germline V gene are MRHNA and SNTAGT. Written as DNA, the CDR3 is TGTGCCAGCAGTCCTAACCCGGGGGGAAACACCGGGGAGCTGTTTTTT. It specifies CASSPNPGGNTGELFF.

The CDR3 is CASSLTAQGQGMTYEQYF. For the CDR3, the DNA is TGTGCCAGCAGTCTGACCGCTCAGGGACAGGGGATGACCTACGAGCAGTACTTC. This rearrangement joins TRBV28 to TRBJ2-7; 10 positions agree with TRBD1. V was clipped by 5 bases and J by 2 bases; unmatched bases: 15. The CDR3 runs 18 residues. Germline CDR1 MDHEN, CDR2 SYDVKM.

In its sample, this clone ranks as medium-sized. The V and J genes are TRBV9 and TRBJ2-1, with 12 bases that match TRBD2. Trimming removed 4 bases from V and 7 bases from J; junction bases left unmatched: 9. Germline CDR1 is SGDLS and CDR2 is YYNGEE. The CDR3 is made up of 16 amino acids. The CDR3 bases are TGTGCCAGCAGCTCGCGGACTAGCGGGACCAGAAATGAGCAGTTCTTC. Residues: CASSSRTSGTRNEQFF.